Listed below are T cell receptor beta chains from one sample, sequenced in a study of T cell responses to AZD1222 COVID-19 vaccine. Clones were sequenced by immunoSEQ multiplex PCR, and TCRdb holds only the in-frame ones, with some missing. The table shows fewer than 130,000 clones, with around 90% occurring only once. The sample in question was peripheral blood, obtained on day 0 of AZD1222 vaccination. These receptors came from an adult in good health. Both conserved end residues are part of each CDR3. D genes are given only for firm matches. Clone size is not always given. Where it is, it says once, few, many or a class for expanded clones.

D: TRBD1
V: TRBV5-6
J: TRBJ1-2
size: once
CDR3: CASSTPRQGRSYGYTF
DNA: TGTGCCAGCAGCACTCCAAGACAGGGGCGCAGCTATGGCTACACCTTC

D: .
V: TRBV6-1
J: TRBJ2-7
size: .
CDR3: CASSEVYGSYEQYF
DNA: TGTGCCAGCAGTGAGGTTTACGGCTCCTACGAGCAGTACTTC

D: .
V: TRBV19
J: TRBJ1-5
size: .
CDR3: CASSSRMGNYNQPQHF
DNA: TGTGCCAGTAGTAGCCGTATGGGAAACTACAATCAGCCCCAGCATTTT

D: .
V: TRBV12-3/TRBV12-4
J: TRBJ1-1
size: .
CDR3: CASSLAMAAEAFF
DNA: TGTGCCAGCAGTTTAGCGATGGCAGCCGAAGCTTTCTTT

D: TRBD2
V: TRBV5-1
J: TRBJ2-5
size: .
CDR3: CASSLARLAGGFARETQYF
DNA: TGCGCCAGCAGTCTAGCTAGACTAGCGGGGGGATTTGCGCGAGAGACCCAGTACTTC

D: .
V: TRBV3-1/TRBV3-2
J: TRBJ2-2
size: once
CDR3: CASSQDLAGELFF
DNA: TGTGCCAGCAGCCAAGATCTGGCCGGGGAGCTGTTTTTT

D: .
V: TRBV18
J: TRBJ1-2
size: .
CDR3: CASSPGANYGYTF
DNA: TGTGCCAGCTCACCAGGGGCTAACTATGGCTACACCTTC

D: .
V: TRBV27
J: TRBJ2-3
size: .
CDR3: CASSFLRDTQYF
DNA: TGTGCCAGCAGTTTCCTTCGGGATACGCAGTATTTT

D: .
V: TRBV7-6
J: TRBJ1-1
size: .
CDR3: CASSLGWGTEAFF
DNA: TGTGCCAGCAGCTTAGGATGGGGCACTGAAGCTTTCTTT

D: TRBD1
V: TRBV7-9
J: TRBJ1-1
size: .
CDR3: CASSHRDRDTEAFF
DNA: TGTGCCAGCAGCCACCGGGACAGGGATACTGAAGCTTTCTTT

D: .
V: TRBV9
J: TRBJ1-2
size: .
CDR3: CASSVAGAPIGYTF
DNA: TGTGCCAGCAGCGTAGCAGGGGCCCCGATCGGCTACACCTTC

D: .
V: TRBV5-4
J: TRBJ2-5
size: .
CDR3: CASSLVAAQETQYF
DNA: TGTGCCAGCAGCTTGGTGGCGGCCCAAGAGACCCAGTACTTC

D: .
V: TRBV19
J: TRBJ1-2
size: .
CDR3: CASSPGLNYGYTF
DNA: TGTGCCAGTAGTCCAGGGTTAAACTATGGCTACACCTTC

D: .
V: TRBV18
J: TRBJ1-1
size: .
CDR3: CASSPSRDLNTEAFF
DNA: TGTGCCAGCTCACCCTCCAGGGACCTGAACACTGAAGCTTTCTTT

D: TRBD1
V: TRBV19
J: TRBJ1-1
size: .
CDR3: CASRQGPMNTEAFF
DNA: TGTGCCAGTCGACAGGGTCCCATGAACACTGAAGCTTTCTTT

D: TRBD1
V: TRBV27
J: TRBJ2-7
size: .
CDR3: CASSPTGGIYEQYF
DNA: TGTGCCAGCAGCCCGACAGGGGGCATTTACGAGCAGTACTTC

D: .
V: TRBV5-4
J: TRBJ2-5
size: once
CDR3: CASAGNPRLGETQYF
DNA: TGTGCCAGCGCTGGAAACCCAAGGCTGGGGGAGACCCAGTACTTC

D: .
V: TRBV19
J: TRBJ1-2
size: .
CDR3: CATRTGTWDGYTF
DNA: TGTGCCACCCGAACCGGGACATGGGATGGCTACACCTTC

D: .
V: TRBV10-1
J: TRBJ1-1
size: .
CDR3: CASSDLRYSGTEAFF
DNA: TGCGCCAGCAGTGATCTGCGCTACTCTGGGACTGAAGCTTTCTTT

D: .
V: TRBV6-6
J: TRBJ1-1
size: .
CDR3: CASSYSGSGSGTEAFF
DNA: TGTGCCAGCAGTTACTCAGGGTCTGGGAGTGGGACTGAAGCTTTCTTT

D: .
V: TRBV19
J: TRBJ1-2
size: .
CDR3: CASSIQGRGRSNYGYTF
DNA: TGTGCCAGTAGTATACAGGGGCGAGGGAGATCTAACTATGGCTACACCTTC

D: .
V: TRBV5-5
J: TRBJ1-6
size: .
CDR3: CASSAGASYNSPLHF
DNA: TGTGCCAGCAGCGCCGGGGCATCCTATAATTCACCCCTCCACTTT

D: TRBD1
V: TRBV19
J: TRBJ1-5
size: .
CDR3: CASSRARTGGALWPQHF
DNA: TGTGCCAGTAGTAGGGCTCGTACAGGGGGAGCTTTATGGCCCCAGCATTTT

D: TRBD2
V: TRBV4-1
J: TRBJ2-1
size: .
CDR3: CASSQDLWEGRILPDCSEQFF
DNA: TGCGCCAGCAGCCAAGATTTGTGGGAGGGCCGGATTTTACCTGACTGCTCTGAGCAGTTCTTC

D: TRBD1
V: TRBV9
J: TRBJ2-7
size: .
CDR3: CASNSGTGSYEQYF
DNA: TGTGCCAGCAATTCCGGGACAGGGTCCTACGAGCAGTACTTC

D: .
V: TRBV5-4
J: TRBJ1-1
size: .
CDR3: CASSLGLQNTEAFF
DNA: TGTGCCAGCAGCTTGGGACTTCAGAACACTGAAGCTTTCTTT

D: TRBD1
V: TRBV7-2
J: TRBJ1-1
size: .
CDR3: CASSLSRTGMTFF
DNA: TGTGCCAGCAGCTTATCGAGGACAGGGATGACTTTCTTT

D: .
V: TRBV10-2
J: TRBJ1-1
size: .
CDR3: CASGRGGTEAFF
DNA: TGCGCCAGCGGGAGGGGGGGCACTGAAGCTTTCTTT

D: .
V: TRBV27
J: TRBJ2-2
size: .
CDR3: CASRASPNTGELFF
DNA: TGTGCCAGCCGCGCTAGCCCGAACACCGGGGAGCTGTTTTTT